Listed here are 24 T cell receptor beta chains from one sample, sequenced in a study of human T cells and chemical hapten exposure. Stated time point: patch test 3, about 24 weeks after DPC sensitization. Specified treatment: therapeutic diphenylcyclopropenone sensitization with weekly scalp DPC. TCRdb recomputed calls from the RACE reads with MiXCR, one row per CDR3 protein. The sample includes some 180,000 distinct CDR3 sequences, approximately 26% of them seen just once. The material was whole blood, obtained in connection with sensitization to the hapten diphenylcyclopropenone (DPC). The receptors here all came from a woman aged 40 to 50 with alopecia areata. Some clones in this sample may be carry-over from other donors' samples.

This sequence joins TRBV5-1 and TRBJ2-1; 9 bases agree with TRBD1. The ends lost 4 bases at V and 8 bases at J; junction bases unmatched: 4. This CDR3 is built from 13 residues. CDR1 SGHRS and CDR2 YFSETQ come from the germline V gene. CDR3 in DNA: TGCGCCAGCAGCGCGGGGACAGGGCATGAGCAGTTCTTC. Residues: CASSAGTGHEQFF.

This clonotype was detected ten times or more. The V call is TRBV7-9, the J call TRBJ1-1; D gene ambiguous. The CDR3 runs to 13 residues. Trimming took off 2 bases at V and 0 bases at J, with 4 bases between the two ends. The germline CDR1 and CDR2 sequences are SEHNR and FQNEAQ (reference sequence). The DNA for the CDR3 is TGTGCCAGCAGCTTACCGGTGAACACTGAAGCTTTCTTT. Its protein is CASSLPVNTEAFF. The full variable domain, rest sourced from reference TRBV7-9 and TRBJ1-1, is DTGVSQNPRHKITKRGQNVTFRCDPISEHNRLYWYRQTLGQGPEFLTYFQNEAQLEKSRLLSDRFSAERPKGSFSTLEIQRTEQGDSAMYLCASSLPVNTEAFFGQGTRLTVV.

This clonotype was counted between two and nine times. The chain couples TRBV28 to TRBJ2-7; the match to TRBD2 covers 10 bases. The germline CDR1 and CDR2 sequences are MDHEN and SYDVKM. V dropped 4 bases and J dropped 3; count of bases not matched to a gene: 6. The CDR3 loop spans 15 amino acids. CDR3 nucleotides: TGTGCCAGCAGTTCCGCGGGACTAGCGCTCTACGAGCAGTACTTC. This gives the protein CASSSAGLALYEQYF. The full variable domain, in which reference TRBV28 and TRBJ2-7 provide the parts outside the CDR3, is DVKVTQSSRYLVKRTGEKVFLECVQDMDHENMFWYRQDPGLGLRLIYFSYDVKMKEKGDIPEGYSVSREKKERFSLILESASTNQTSMYLCASSSAGLALYEQYFGPGTRLTVT.

The chain uses TRBV20-1 and TRBJ1-2, with D perhaps matching TRBD1 (5 bases). The CDR3 is 12 residues long. The germline V and J ends were trimmed by 6 bases and 7 bases, with 15 bases remaining between them. Germline CDR1 reads DFQATT; CDR2 reads SNEGSKA (reference sequence). CDR3 residues: CSARQSGLGYTF. The CDR3, as DNA: TGCAGTGCAAGACAGTCCGGCCTTGGCTACACCTTC.

This chain joins TRBV7-2 and TRBJ2-7; no firm D call. The CDR3 spans 14 residues. Trimming left V 5 bases short and J 4 bases short, with 15 bases between. Germline CDR1 is SGHTA and CDR2 is FQGNSA. The CDR3 protein is CASSPTNLPYEQYF. CDR3 coding DNA: TGTGCCAGCAGCCCCACAAATTTGCCTTACGAGCAGTACTTC. The full variable domain, rest sourced from reference TRBV7-2 and TRBJ2-7, is GAGVSQSPSNKVTEKGKDVELRCDPISGHTALYWYRQSLGQGLEFLIYFQGNSAPDKSGLPSDRFSAERTGGSVSTLTIQRTQQEDSAVYLCASSPTNLPYEQYFGPGTRLTVT.

The rearrangement uses TRBV4-2 and TRBJ1-4; TRBD1 might be the D (5 bases). The V gene's germline CDR1 is LGHNA and CDR2 YNFKEQ. The CDR3 covers 15 residues. V was trimmed by 1 base and J by 4 bases, leaving 10 bases between them. The CDR3 is CASSQGRRGNEKLFF. In nucleotides, the CDR3 is TGTGCCAGCAGCCAAGGAAGGAGGGGTAATGAAAAACTGTTTTTT.

This clonotype was recorded a few times. The chain joins TRBV29-1 to TRBJ2-7; TRBD1 matches 9 bases. The CDR3 length is 13 residues. V shed 6 bases, J shed 4 bases, and the junction held 7 bases outside the gene matches. CDR1 is SQVTM and CDR2 is ANQGSEA in the germline V gene. CDR3 bases: TGCAGCGTATCGTTGGGACAGGGATACGAGCAGTACTTC. This sequence encodes CSVSLGQGYEQYF.

This clonotype was recorded a few times. This chain uses TRBV6-5 with TRBJ2-1; 15 bases fit TRBD2. CDR3 length: 17 amino acids. CDR1 is MNHEY and CDR2 is SVGAGI in the germline V gene. The V segment lost 0 bases and the J segment 10 bases; nucleotides outside the gene matches: 7. The DNA of the CDR3 is TGTGCCAGCAGTTACTCGTTTGGGACTAGCGGGAGGAACGAGCAGTTCTTC. Its translation is CASSYSFGTSGRNEQFF.

The rearrangement links TRBV28 to TRBJ2-3; D gene uncertain. V lost 6 bases and J 1 base, leaving 14 bases between the germline ends. This CDR3 has 15 residues. The germline V gene encodes CDR1 MDHEN and CDR2 SYDVKM. CDR3 region: CASRGYRRGTDTQYF. DNA for the CDR3: TGTGCCAGCAGGGGCTACAGACGGGGCACAGATACGCAGTATTTT.

The chain couples TRBV7-2 to TRBJ2-3, with 10 bases fitting TRBD2. CDR1 and CDR2 (germline): SGHTA, FQGNSA. V lost 7 bases to trimming and J lost 0 bases; unmatched junction nucleotides: 4. The CDR3 has 15 amino acids. This chain's CDR3 is CASTQTSGSTDTQYF. The DNA for the CDR3 is TGTGCCAGCACCCAGACTAGCGGGAGCACAGATACGCAGTATTTT.

Only a few counts were recorded for this clonotype. This chain links TRBV6-1 with TRBJ2-2, with 11 positions matching TRBD1. The V segment lost 10 bases and the J segment 8 bases; nucleotides outside the gene matches: 9. Germline V CDR1 and CDR2: MNHNS, SASEGT. This CDR3 spans 14 amino acids. The CDR3 reads CAINTGTGGGELFF. The DNA for the CDR3 is TGTGCCATCAATACCGGGACAGGGGGTGGGGAGCTGTTTTTT.

This rearrangement joins TRBV7-2 to TRBJ1-3; possibly TRBD1 for D (6 bases). CDR1 is SGHTA and CDR2 is FQGNSA in the germline V gene. Between the trimmed V and J ends, which lost 6 bases and 0 bases, there was a span of 9 bases. CDR3 length equals 14 residues. The CDR3 here is CASRQGFSGNTIYF. CDR3 nucleotide sequence: TGTGCCAGCAGACAGGGTTTCTCTGGAAACACCATATATTTT.

The chain couples TRBV11-1 to TRBJ2-7, with TRBD1 matching over 12 bases. The CDR3 covers 16 residues. Germline CDR1 is SGHAT and CDR2 is FQDESV (reference sequence). V dropped 3 bases and J dropped 4; count of bases not matched to a gene: 7. CDR3 loop: CASSFRMGQGAYEQYF. CDR3 bases: TGTGCCAGCAGCTTTAGGATGGGACAGGGGGCTTACGAGCAGTACTTC.

This rearrangement joins TRBV29-1 to TRBJ2-3; 11 nucleotides agree with TRBD2. Germline CDR1 SQVTM, CDR2 ANQGSEA. This CDR3 has 16 amino acids. The V and J ends lost 0 bases and 6 bases, in that order; junction bases with no gene match: 8. CDR3 sequence reads: CSVEEAGLAETDTQYF. The CDR3 DNA sequence: TGCAGCGTTGAAGAGGCGGGACTAGCGGAGACTGATACGCAGTATTTT.

This clonotype was recorded once. At one end, the junction sequence differs from germline, possibly due to a read error. This sequence joins TRBV24-1 and TRBJ1-2; 9 bases are a match to TRBD1. CDR1 KGHDR and CDR2 SFDVKD come from the germline V gene. This CDR3 contains 17 residues. The CDR3 spells CATRPGTGRVTNYGYNF. CDR3 DNA: TGTGCCACCAGGCCTGGGACAGGGAGAGTAACCAACTATGGCTACAACTTC.

This clonotype was picked up a small number of times. The chain has TRBV24-1 and TRBJ2-2, with TRBD2 as a possible D gene (6 bases). Deletions cut 6 bases from V and 6 bases from J, with 19 bases between. Germline CDR1 KGHDR, CDR2 SFDVKD. The CDR3 loop spans 16 amino acids. This chain's CDR3 is CATSPGLLGVAGELFF. CDR3 coding DNA: TGTGCCACCAGTCCGGGACTCCTAGGGGTAGCCGGGGAGCTGTTTTTT.

In this sample, this clonotype turned up a few times. The chain uses TRBV29-1 and TRBJ2-3; TRBD2 matches at 7 bases. Germline V gene data show CDR1 as SQVTM and CDR2 as ANQGSEA. V shed 5 bases and J 1 base; nucleotides not matched to a gene: 9. The CDR3 runs 15 residues. In nucleotides, the CDR3 is TGCAGCGTTAGTGAGGGAGGGATAGGCACAGATACGCAGTATTTT. Residues: CSVSEGGIGTDTQYF.

The V and J genes are TRBV27 and TRBJ2-1; no definite D call. Trimming took 5 bases from V and 3 from J, leaving 14 bases between them. The length of the CDR3 is 15 residues. The V gene's germline CDR1 is MNHEY and CDR2 SMNVEV (reference sequence). Here the CDR3 reads CASSPSSSHYNEQFF. Written as DNA, the CDR3 is TGTGCCAGCAGTCCCTCCTCCTCACACTACAATGAGCAGTTCTTC.

V usage is TRBV20-1 and J usage is TRBJ1-5; D possibly corresponds to TRBD1 (5 bases). The CDR3 length is 14 residues. The germline CDR1 and CDR2 sequences are DFQATT and SNEGSKA (reference sequence). The CDR3 reads CSLGRGVGNQPQHF. The CDR3, as DNA: TGCAGCTTAGGAAGAGGGGTGGGCAATCAGCCCCAGCATTTT.

This clonotype was seen more than once but under ten times. The V call is TRBV29-1, the J call TRBJ1-1; TRBD1 agrees at 8 bases. The CDR3 is made up of 14 amino acids. Per the germline V gene, CDR1 is SQVTM and CDR2 is ANQGSEA. The ends lost 4 bases at V and 3 bases at J; junction bases unmatched: 7. The DNA for the CDR3 is TGCAGCGTTGCTCGGCAGGGGGCATACACTGAAGCTTTCTTT. It codes for CSVARQGAYTEAFF.

The genes are TRBV27 and TRBJ2-7; 7 nucleotides agree with TRBD1. The germline gives CDR1 MNHEY, CDR2 SMNVEV (reference sequence). The CDR3 contains 12 residues. After removal of 4 bases from V and 6 bases from J, the junction contained 3 bases not matched to a gene. The CDR3 DNA sequence: TGTGCCAGCAGTTCACAGGGGATCGAGCAGTACTTC. Its protein product is CASSSQGIEQYF.

This clonotype turned up a few times. The rearrangement joins TRBV3-1 to TRBJ2-5, with D perhaps given as TRBD1 or TRBD2 (5 bases each). Germline CDR1 LGHDT, CDR2 YNNKEL (reference sequence). The CDR3 has 14 amino acids. The germline V and J ends were trimmed by 5 bases and 2 bases, with 12 bases remaining between them. The CDR3 DNA reads as TGTGCCAGCAGCAAGCGGACATTACAAGAGACCCAGTACTTC. Translated, it gives CASSKRTLQETQYF.

This clonotype occurred many times. The V call is TRBV7-2, the J call TRBJ2-7; 7 positions match TRBD1. CDR3 length equals 16 residues. Trimming removed 2 bases from V and 2 bases from J; junction bases left unmatched: 9. Germline loops: CDR1 SGHTA, CDR2 FQGNSA. The CDR3 loop is CASSLYQTGSTYEQYF. In DNA form, the CDR3 reads TGTGCCAGCAGCTTATACCAGACAGGGTCCACCTACGAGCAGTACTTC.

The V and J genes are TRBV29-1 and TRBJ2-1, with D possibly TRBD1 on 5 matching bases. Germline V CDR1 and CDR2: SQVTM, ANQGSEA. CDR3 size: 16 residues. V was trimmed by 6 bases and J by 0 bases, leaving 18 bases between them. This CDR3 is CSVGRSRISSYNEQFF. The CDR3, as DNA: TGCAGCGTGGGGCGTAGTAGGATCTCCTCCTACAATGAGCAGTTCTTC.